A selection of T cell receptor beta chains follows, all from one sample in a study of blood T cell repertoires in COVID-19. Sequencing was performed with immunoSEQ multiplex PCR; in TCRdb, only in-frame clones are kept and a portion is missing. The table has around 70,000 clones, around 80% seen once. The specimen was peripheral blood. All receptors derive from a human donor in a cohort sampled during active COVID-19. The CDR3 runs from the conserved cysteine through the conserved F or W. The D gene is left open where the match is weak. Expanded clones are given a class, and other clones once, few, many or no size at all.

>NA|NA|14|TRBV27|TRBJ2-1
TGTGCCAGCAGTTTTCGGGACATCCCCAATGAGCAGTTCTTC
CASSFRDIPNEQFF
>NA|few|13|TRBV7-9|TRBJ1-1
TGTGCCAGCAGCCCGAGGGTGAACACTGAAGCTTTCTTT
CASSPRVNTEAFF
>TRBD1|once|14|TRBV19|TRBJ2-7
TGTGCCAGTAGTTATACGGACAGGGCGTACGAGCAGTACTTC
CASSYTDRAYEQYF
>TRBD2|NA|16|TRBV9|TRBJ2-1
TGTGCCAGCAGCCCTCGACTAGCGGGAGTGTACAATGAGCAGTTCTTC
CASSPRLAGVYNEQFF
>NA|few|14|TRBV28|TRBJ1-2
TGTGCCAGCAGTTCCCCCCTGGTTGTGCAGGGCTACACCTTC
CASSSPLVVQGYTF
>NA|many|15|TRBV6-5|TRBJ1-6
TGTGCCAGCAGAGACAGGCAATCCTATAATTCACCCCTCCACTTT
CASRDRQSYNSPLHF
>TRBD1|many|15|TRBV5-8|TRBJ1-5
TGTGCCAGCAGCACCGGGACAGGGGGCGTTCAGCCCCAGCATTTT
CASSTGTGGVQPQHF
>TRBD2|NA|18|TRBV11-3|TRBJ2-2
TGTGCCAGCAGCCCAGGGACTAGCGGGGGGTTCAACACCGGGGAGCTGTTTTTT
CASSPGTSGGFNTGELFF
>TRBD1|NA|15|TRBV18|TRBJ2-7
TGTGCCAGCTCACCACCGGGACAGCTCAACTACGAGCAGTACTTC
CASSPPGQLNYEQYF
>NA|NA|13|TRBV11-2|TRBJ1-5
TGTGCCAGCAGCTTAGCCAGGAATCAGCCCCAGCATTTT
CASSLARNQPQHF
>TRBD2|NA|17|TRBV11-3|TRBJ2-2
TGTGCCAGCAGCCCCCACCGACTAGCGGGGAACACCGGGGAGCTGTTTTTT
CASSPHRLAGNTGELFF
>NA|few|15|TRBV7-9|TRBJ1-1
TGTGCCAGCTCCCCGGATGGGGGCGTGAACACTGAAGCTTTCTTT
CASSPDGGVNTEAFF
>TRBD1|NA|13|TRBV2|TRBJ1-4
TGTGCCAGCAGTAGGGACAGTGCGGAAAAACTGTTTTTT
CASSRDSAEKLFF
>TRBD2|NA|17|TRBV5-3|TRBJ2-2
TGTGCCAGAAGCTTGATCCTAGCGGGGGGGAACACCGGGGAGCTGTTTTTT
CARSLILAGGNTGELFF
>NA|NA|14|TRBV30|TRBJ1-5
TGTGCCTGGAGTAGGTCCAGGGTCAATCAGCCCCAGCATTTT
CAWSRSRVNQPQHF
>NA|NA|13|TRBV9|TRBJ2-3
TGTGCCAGCAGCTTGCCAGGGGTAGATACGCAGTATTTT
CASSLPGVDTQYF
>TRBD1|NA|14|TRBV5-1|TRBJ1-2
TGCGCCAGCAGCTTGGAACAGGGGCCCTATGGCTACACCTTC
CASSLEQGPYGYTF
>NA|NA|13|TRBV12-3/TRBV12-4|TRBJ2-7
TGTGCCAGCAGTCTCAGGGAATCCTACGAGCAGTACTTC
CASSLRESYEQYF
>TRBD1|medium-sized|17|TRBV5-1|TRBJ2-2
TGCGCCAGCAGCTCCTATGCTGACAGGGGTTATACCGGGGAGCTGTTTTTT
CASSSYADRGYTGELFF
>TRBD1|NA|15|TRBV2|TRBJ1-4
TGTGCCAGAGGGGCGGGACAGGGCATTAATGAAAAACTGTTTTTT
CARGAGQGINEKLFF
>TRBD2|few|15|TRBV6-5|TRBJ2-3
TGTGCCAGCAATAGGGCTAGCGGGCGCACAGATACGCAGTATTTT
CASNRASGRTDTQYF
>NA|NA|15|TRBV7-9|TRBJ2-7
TGTGCCAGCAGCTTAGACAGGTCGAGCTCCTACGAGCAGTACTTC
CASSLDRSSSYEQYF
>NA|NA|14|TRBV5-1|TRBJ2-3
TGCGCCAGCAGCTACTGGACTCCCACAGATACGCAGTATTTT
CASSYWTPTDTQYF